The 9 T cell receptor beta chains reported below all come from one sample, sequenced in a study of T cell responses to AZD1222 COVID-19 vaccine. Clones were sequenced by immunoSEQ multiplex PCR, and TCRdb holds only the in-frame ones, with some missing. The sample contains 150,000 to 250,000 clones, about 93% of which appear only once. Sequencing used peripheral blood, obtained 28 days after the second AZD1222 dose. These TCRs come from an adult who received the AZD1222 COVID-19 vaccine.

The chain recombines TRBV7-6 with TRBJ2-7; D is unresolved. Trimming pared 1 base from V and 2 bases from J, leaving 9 bases between. Germline loops: CDR1 SGHVS, CDR2 FNYEAQ. The CDR3 runs to 14 residues. Here the CDR3 DNA reads TGTGCCAGCAGCTTAGGGGAAGTCGCCTACGAGCAGTACTTC. The encoded protein is CASSLGEVAYEQYF. Filled out from reference TRBV7-6 and TRBJ2-7, the complete variable domain reads GAGVSQSPRYKVTKRGQDVALRCDPISGHVSLYWYRQALGQGPEFLTYFNYEAQQDKSGLPNDRFSAERPEGSISTLTIQRTEQRDSAMYRCASSLGEVAYEQYFGPGTRLTVT.

The chain has TRBV6-5 and TRBJ1-1, with D possibly being TRBD1 (6 bases). Trimming left V 4 bases short and J 4 bases short, with 19 bases between. There are 16 residues in the CDR3. The V gene's germline CDR1 is MNHEY and CDR2 SVGAGI. The DNA of the CDR3 is TGTGCCAGCAGTTCGACGACGACAGGCAGGGGCACTGAAGCTTTCTTT. This gives the protein CASSSTTTGRGTEAFF.

The rearrangement links TRBV7-3 to TRBJ2-5; the D gene could be TRBD1 or TRBD2 (5 bases each). There are 14 residues in the CDR3. Looked up from germline, CDR1 is SGHTA and CDR2 is FQGTGA. V lost 1 base and J lost 2, with 8 bases in between. The chain's CDR3 is CASSLMGEQETQYF. CDR3 sequence (DNA): TGTGCCAGCAGCTTAATGGGGGAACAAGAGACCCAGTACTTC.

The chain is built from TRBV18 and TRBJ1-3; D is uncertain. The CDR3 loop spans 12 amino acids. Trimming left V 2 bases short and J 6 bases short, with 5 bases between. Germline V gene lookup returns CDR1 KGHSH and CDR2 LQKENI. CDR3 bases: TGTGCCAGCTCACCAGGGGAAAACACCATATATTTT. Its protein is CASSPGENTIYF.

This chain uses TRBV5-6 with TRBJ1-1; D is uncertain. CDR3 length: 11 amino acids. With 2 bases removed from V and 3 bases from J, the gap between germline ends came to 2 bases. CDR1 SGHDT and CDR2 YYEEEE come from the germline V gene. The CDR3 loop reads CASSLYTEAFF. In DNA form, the CDR3 reads TGTGCCAGCAGCTTATACACTGAAGCTTTCTTT. The complete variable domain, with remaining parts taken from reference TRBV5-6 and TRBJ1-1, reads DAGVTQSPTHLIKTRGQQVTLRCSPKSGHDTVSWYQQALGQGPQFIFQYYEEEERQRGNFPDRFSGHQFPNYSSELNVNALLLGDSALYLCASSLYTEAFFGQGTRLTVV.

This chain joins TRBV6-5 and TRBJ1-1; D might be TRBD1 (5 bases). The CDR3 runs 15 residues. The V end was cut by 6 bases, the J end by 3 bases, with 17 bases between. Germline V gene data show CDR1 as MNHEY and CDR2 as SVGAGI. Here the CDR3 DNA reads TGTGCCAGCAGGCCTTTCACAGGAGGCGACACTGAAGCTTTCTTT. This encodes CASRPFTGGDTEAFF.

This chain uses TRBV3-1 (or the pseudogene TRBV3-2) with TRBJ2-5; 8 nucleotides align to TRBD1. Germline values: CDR1 LGHDT, CDR2 YNNKEL (reference sequence). This CDR3 comprises 12 residues. V gave up 3 bases and J gave up 10 bases; unmatched junction bases: 4. CDR3 sequence (DNA): TGTGCCAGCAGCCACCAAGACAGGGGCCAGTACTTC. This gives the protein CASSHQDRGQYF.

The chain joins TRBV5-1 to TRBJ1-5; a possible D gene is TRBD1 (6 bases). The V gene's germline CDR1 is SGHRS and CDR2 YFSETQ. V dropped 3 bases and J dropped 7 bases, with 14 bases sitting between them. This CDR3 has 14 residues. The CDR3 region is CASSYEQGSQPQHF. The DNA of the CDR3 is TGCGCCAGCAGCTACGAACAGGGTTCCCAGCCCCAGCATTTT.

The chain uses TRBV25-1 and TRBJ1-2; the D gene is possibly TRBD1 (5 bases). V was pared by 6 bases and J by 6 bases, with 14 bases between. This CDR3 is 13 amino acids long. Germline CDR1 is MGHDK and CDR2 is SYGVNS. The CDR3 sequence: CASRKDGTNGYTF. The CDR3 nucleotides read TGTGCCAGCAGGAAGGACGGGACCAATGGCTACACCTTC.